This T cell receptor (beta chain) originates from a study of identical twins. Via MiXCR, TCRdb re-called the 5' RACE reads, giving one row per CDR3 protein. This table has 650,000 to 750,000 distinct CDR3 sequences, about 20% appearing once. The ends were cut back, 8 bases at V and 2 bases at J, with 21 bases in the middle. Germline V gives CDR1 MNHEY, CDR2 SMNVEV (reference sequence). The CDR3 loop spans 16 amino acids. These data were likewise used in another study, on T cells expressing NK-cell markers.

The sample comprised PBMCs. The rearrangement uses TRBV27 and TRBJ2-5; TRBD2 is a possible D gene (5 bases). This clonotype originated in a woman between 18 and 29 years old in good health. CDR3 sequence reads: CASSRVPGAEQETQYF. CDR3 bases: TGTGCCAGCTCTCGGGTGCCCGGAGCGGAACAAGAGACCCAGTACTTC.